This T cell receptor beta chain was identified during a study of T cell changes during pregnancy in multiple sclerosis. This CDR3 region has 13 residues. V gave up 8 bases and J gave up 0 bases, with 10 bases separating them. Germline V gene lookup returns CDR1 MDHEN and CDR2 SYDVKM. Sequenced by immunoSEQ multiplex PCR; TCRdb stores in-frame clones only, minus some. The sample lists roughly 72,000 clones, around 92% seen once, with approximately 0.97% in the top ten. This sample comprised peripheral blood, obtained in the first trimester of pregnancy. This sequence originates from a female donor in good health, enrolled as a control in a pregnancy study. This rearrangement joins TRBV28 to TRBJ1-1; a weak D match, TRBD1 (6 bases). The chain's CDR3 is CASGGRLNTEAFF. CDR3 DNA sequence: TGTGCCAGCGGGGGCAGACTGAACACTGAAGCTTTCTTT.